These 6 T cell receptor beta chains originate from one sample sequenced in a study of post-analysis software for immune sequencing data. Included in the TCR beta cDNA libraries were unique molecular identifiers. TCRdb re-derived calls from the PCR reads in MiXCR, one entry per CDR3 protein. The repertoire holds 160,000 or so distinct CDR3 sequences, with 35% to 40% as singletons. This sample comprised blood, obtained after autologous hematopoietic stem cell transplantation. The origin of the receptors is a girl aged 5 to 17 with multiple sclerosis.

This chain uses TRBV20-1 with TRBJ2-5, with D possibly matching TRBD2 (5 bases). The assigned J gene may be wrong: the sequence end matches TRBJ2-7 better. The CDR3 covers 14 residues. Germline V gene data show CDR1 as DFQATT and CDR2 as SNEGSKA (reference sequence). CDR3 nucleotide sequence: TGCAGTGCTAGACTCCCCGAGGGCTCGTTCGAGCAGTACTTC. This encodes CSARLPEGSFEQYF.

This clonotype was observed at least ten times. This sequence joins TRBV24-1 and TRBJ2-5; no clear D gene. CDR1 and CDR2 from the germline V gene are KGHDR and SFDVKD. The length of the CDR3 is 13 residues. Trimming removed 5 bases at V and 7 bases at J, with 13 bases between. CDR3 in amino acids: CATSGSGTVTQYF. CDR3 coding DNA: TGTGCCACCAGTGGATCAGGAACCGTGACCCAGTACTTC.

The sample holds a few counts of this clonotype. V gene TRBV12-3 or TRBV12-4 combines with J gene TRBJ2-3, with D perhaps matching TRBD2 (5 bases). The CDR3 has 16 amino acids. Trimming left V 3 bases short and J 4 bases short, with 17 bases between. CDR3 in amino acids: CASSFSSGVLADTQYF. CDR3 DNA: TGTGCCAGCAGTTTTTCCTCCGGGGTCCTCGCAGATACGCAGTATTTT.

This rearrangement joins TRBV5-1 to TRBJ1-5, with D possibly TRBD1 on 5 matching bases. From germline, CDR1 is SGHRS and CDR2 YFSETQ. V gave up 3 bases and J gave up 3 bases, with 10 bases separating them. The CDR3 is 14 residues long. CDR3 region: CASSSAGNNQPQHF. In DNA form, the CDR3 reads TGCGCCAGCAGCTCGGCAGGGAACAATCAGCCCCAGCATTTT.

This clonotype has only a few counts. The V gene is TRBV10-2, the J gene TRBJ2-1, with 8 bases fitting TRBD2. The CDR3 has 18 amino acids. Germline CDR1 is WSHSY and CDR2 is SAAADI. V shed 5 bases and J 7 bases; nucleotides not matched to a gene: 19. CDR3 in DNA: TGCGCCAGCAGTAGTACCGGGCCTAGCGGGCCGGATCGGAATGAGCAGTTCTTC. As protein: CASSSTGPSGPDRNEQFF.

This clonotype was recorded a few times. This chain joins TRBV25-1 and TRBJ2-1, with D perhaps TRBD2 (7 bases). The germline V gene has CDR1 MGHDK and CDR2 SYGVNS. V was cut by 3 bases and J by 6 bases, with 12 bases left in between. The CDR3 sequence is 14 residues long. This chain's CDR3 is CASSEQGRVNEQFF. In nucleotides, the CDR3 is TGTGCCAGCAGTGAGCAGGGGAGGGTCAATGAGCAGTTCTTC.